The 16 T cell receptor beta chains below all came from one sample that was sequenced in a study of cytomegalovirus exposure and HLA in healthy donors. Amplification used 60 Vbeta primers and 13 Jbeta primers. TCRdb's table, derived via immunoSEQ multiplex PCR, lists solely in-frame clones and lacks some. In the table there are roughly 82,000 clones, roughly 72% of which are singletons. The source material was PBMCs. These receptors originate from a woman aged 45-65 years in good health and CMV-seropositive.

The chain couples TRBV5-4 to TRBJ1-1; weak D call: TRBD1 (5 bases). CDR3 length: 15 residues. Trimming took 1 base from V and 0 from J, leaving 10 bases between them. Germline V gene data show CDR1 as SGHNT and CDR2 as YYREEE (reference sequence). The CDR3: CASSLTGRVNTEAFF. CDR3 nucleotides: TGTGCCAGCAGCTTGACAGGAAGGGTGAACACTGAAGCTTTCTTT.

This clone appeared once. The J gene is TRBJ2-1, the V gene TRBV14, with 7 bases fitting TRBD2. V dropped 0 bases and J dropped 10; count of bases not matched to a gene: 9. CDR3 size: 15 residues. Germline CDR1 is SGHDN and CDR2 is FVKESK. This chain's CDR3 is CASSQDLLASGEQFF. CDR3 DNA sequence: TGTGCCAGCAGCCAAGATTTACTAGCGTCGGGCGAGCAGTTCTTC.

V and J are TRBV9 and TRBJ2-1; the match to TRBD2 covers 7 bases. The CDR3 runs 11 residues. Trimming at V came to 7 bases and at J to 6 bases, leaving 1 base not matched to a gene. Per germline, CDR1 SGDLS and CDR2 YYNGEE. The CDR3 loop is CASASGNEQFF. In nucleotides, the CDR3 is TGTGCCAGCGCTAGCGGCAATGAGCAGTTCTTC.

CDR3 bases: TGCAGCGTCCAGGGGAACTACGAGCAGTACTTC. It encodes CSVQGNYEQYF. The J gene is TRBJ2-7, the V gene TRBV29-1; tentative D call: TRBD1 (6 bases). With 6 bases removed from V and 3 bases from J, the gap between germline ends came to 9 bases. The CDR3 covers 11 residues. CDR1 is SQVTM, CDR2 ANQGSEA, per germline.

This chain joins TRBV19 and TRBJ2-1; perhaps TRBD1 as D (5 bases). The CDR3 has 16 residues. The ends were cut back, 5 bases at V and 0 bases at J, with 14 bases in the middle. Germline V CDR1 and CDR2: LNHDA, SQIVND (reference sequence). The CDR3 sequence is CASSREGVSSYNEQFF. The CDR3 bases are TGTGCCAGTAGTCGTGAAGGGGTCAGCTCCTACAATGAGCAGTTCTTC.

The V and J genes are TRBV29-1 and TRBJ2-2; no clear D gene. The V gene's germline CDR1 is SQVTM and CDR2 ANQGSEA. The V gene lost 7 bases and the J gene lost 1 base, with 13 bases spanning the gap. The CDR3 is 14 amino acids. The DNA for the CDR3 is TGCAGCGCTGGGCCGTCCTGGAACACCGGGGAGCTGTTTTTT. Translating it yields CSAGPSWNTGELFF.

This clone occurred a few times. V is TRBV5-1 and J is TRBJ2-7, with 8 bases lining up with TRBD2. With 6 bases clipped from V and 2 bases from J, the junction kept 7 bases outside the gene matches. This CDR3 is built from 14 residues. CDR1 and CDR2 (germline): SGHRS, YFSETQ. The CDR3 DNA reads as TGCGCCAGCACCCTCGGGCGGGAGGCCTACGAGCAGTACTTC. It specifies CASTLGREAYEQYF.

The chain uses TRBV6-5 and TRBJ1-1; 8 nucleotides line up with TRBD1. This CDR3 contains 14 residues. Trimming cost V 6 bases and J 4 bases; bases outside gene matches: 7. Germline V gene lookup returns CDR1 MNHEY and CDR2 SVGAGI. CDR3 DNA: TGTGCCAGCAGGTCGGACAGGGCCGGCACTGAAGCTTTCTTT. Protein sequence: CASRSDRAGTEAFF.

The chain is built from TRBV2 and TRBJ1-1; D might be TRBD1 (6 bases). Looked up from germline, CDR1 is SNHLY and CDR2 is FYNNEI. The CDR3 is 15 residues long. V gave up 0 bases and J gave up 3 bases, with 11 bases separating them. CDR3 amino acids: CASSEATGLYTEAFF. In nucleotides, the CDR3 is TGTGCCAGCAGTGAAGCTACAGGGTTATACACTGAAGCTTTCTTT.

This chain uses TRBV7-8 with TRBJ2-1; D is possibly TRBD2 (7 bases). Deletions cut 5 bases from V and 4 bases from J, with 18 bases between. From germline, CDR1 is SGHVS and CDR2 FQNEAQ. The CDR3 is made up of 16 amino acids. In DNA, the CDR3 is TGTGCCAGCAGCGCCCCGCCTAGGGGGGGTTACAATGAGCAGTTCTTC. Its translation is CASSAPPRGGYNEQFF. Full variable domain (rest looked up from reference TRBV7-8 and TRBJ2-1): GAGVSQSPRYKVAKRGQDVALRCDPISGHVSLFWYQQALGQGPEFLTYFQNEAQLDKSGLPSDRFFAERPEGSVSTLKIQRTQQEDSAVYLCASSAPPRGGYNEQFFGPGTRLTVL.

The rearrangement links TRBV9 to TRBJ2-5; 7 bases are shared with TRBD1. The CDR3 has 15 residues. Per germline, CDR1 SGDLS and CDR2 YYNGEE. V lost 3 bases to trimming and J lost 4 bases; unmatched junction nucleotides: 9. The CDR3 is CASSALRDSRETQYF. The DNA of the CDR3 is TGTGCCAGCAGCGCCCTCCGGGACAGTCGAGAGACCCAGTACTTC.

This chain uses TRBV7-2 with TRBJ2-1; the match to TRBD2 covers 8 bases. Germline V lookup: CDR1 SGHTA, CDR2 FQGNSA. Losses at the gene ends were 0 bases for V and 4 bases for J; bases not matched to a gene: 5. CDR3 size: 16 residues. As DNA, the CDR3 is TGTGCCAGCAGCTTAGCTGGCGGGAGGCTATACAATGAGCAGTTCTTC. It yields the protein CASSLAGGRLYNEQFF.

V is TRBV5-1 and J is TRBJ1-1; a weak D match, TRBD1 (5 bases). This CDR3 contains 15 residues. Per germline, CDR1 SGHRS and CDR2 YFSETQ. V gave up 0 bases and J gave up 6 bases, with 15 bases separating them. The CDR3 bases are TGCGCCAGCAGCTTGGCCGTAATAGGGGTCCCTGAAGCTTTCTTT. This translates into CASSLAVIGVPEAFF.

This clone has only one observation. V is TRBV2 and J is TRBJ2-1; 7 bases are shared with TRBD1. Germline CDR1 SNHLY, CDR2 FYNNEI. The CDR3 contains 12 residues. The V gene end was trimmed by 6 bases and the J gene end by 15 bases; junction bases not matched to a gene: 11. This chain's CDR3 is CASRGDSSRPFF. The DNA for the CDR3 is TGTGCCAGCAGGGGGGACAGTTCAAGGCCGTTCTTC.

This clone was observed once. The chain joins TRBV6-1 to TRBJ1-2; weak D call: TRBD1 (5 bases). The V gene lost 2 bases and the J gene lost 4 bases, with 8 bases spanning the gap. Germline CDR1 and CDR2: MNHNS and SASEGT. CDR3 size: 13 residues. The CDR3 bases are TGTGCCAGCAGTGAACAGGGCTTCTATGGCTACACCTTC. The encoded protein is CASSEQGFYGYTF.

This CDR3 reads CASSRTRDSYNEQFF. CDR3 nucleotides: TGTGCCAGTAGTAGAACTAGGGACTCCTACAATGAGCAGTTCTTC. The chain has TRBV19 and TRBJ2-1, with D tentatively TRBD2 (5 bases). This CDR3 has 15 amino acids. CDR1 and CDR2 (germline): LNHDA, SQIVND (reference sequence). With 4 bases removed from V and 0 bases from J, the gap between germline ends came to 10 bases.